This paragraph reports one T cell receptor beta chain. Its specificity is unknown. The data are from a study of CD8+ T cells in alopecia areata. Study details: The study gave tofacitinib for 6 to 18 months, then 6 months off drug.

The germline gives CDR1 SGHTA, CDR2 FQGNSA. V gave up 3 bases and J gave up 8 bases, with 7 bases separating them. The CDR3 has 12 residues. Treatment in this sample: oral pan-JAK inhibitor, 5-10 mg twice daily. Peripheral blood, together with lesional scalp punch biopsies, was collected from alopecia areata patients. Whole-study findings and limits: Mouse data revealed clearer TCR sharing than patient data did, a gap possibly tied to HLA.

In each case, RNA was isolated and then reverse transcribed into cDNA as the sequencing template. The repertoire was sequenced with immunoSEQ multiplex PCR; TCRdb's copy has only in-frame clones and lacks some. The sample shows 150,000 to 200,000 clones, less than 70% of them seen only once. The sequencing here drew on CD4+ T cells sorted from blood, taken at week 24, from a patient treated with tofacitinib. This TCR derives from a human donor with alopecia areata. The V and J genes are TRBV7-2 and TRBJ2-2; D perhaps matches TRBD2 (6 bases). CDR3: CASSFRGGELFF. The CDR3 bases are TGTGCCAGCAGCTTCCGGGGGGGGGAGCTGTTTTTT.